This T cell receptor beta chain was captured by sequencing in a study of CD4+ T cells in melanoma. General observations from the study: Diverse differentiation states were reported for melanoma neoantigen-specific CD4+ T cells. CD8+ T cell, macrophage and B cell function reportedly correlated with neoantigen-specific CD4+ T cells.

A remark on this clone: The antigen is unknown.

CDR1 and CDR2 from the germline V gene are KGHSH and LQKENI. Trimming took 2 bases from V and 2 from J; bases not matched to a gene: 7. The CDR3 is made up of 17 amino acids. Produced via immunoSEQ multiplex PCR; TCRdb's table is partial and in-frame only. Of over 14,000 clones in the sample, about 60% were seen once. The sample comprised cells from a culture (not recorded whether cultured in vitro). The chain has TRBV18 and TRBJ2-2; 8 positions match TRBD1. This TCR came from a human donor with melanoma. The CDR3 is CASSPLSGTGNTGELFF. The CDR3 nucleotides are TGTGCCAGCTCACCATTGTCCGGGACAGGCAACACCGGGGAGCTGTTTTTT.